One and the same sample provided the 20 T cell receptor beta chains below, sequenced in a study of blood T cell repertoires in COVID-19. Libraries were prepared by immunoSEQ multiplex PCR; TCRdb keeps only in-frame clonotypes and omits some of them. Of about 150,000 clones detected, more than 75% appear once; the ten largest clones hold about 4%. Source material: peripheral blood. Receptor source: a man between 60 and 70 years old with acute or convalescent COVID-19.

This clone was counted only a few times. The chain combines TRBV6-6 with TRBJ2-1; maybe TRBD1 (6 bases). This CDR3 spans 11 amino acids. V dropped 6 bases and J dropped 15 bases, with 15 bases sitting between them. Germline lookup yields CDR1 MNHNY and CDR2 SVGAGI (reference sequence). CDR3 coding DNA: TGTGCCAGCAGGCAAGAAACAGGGCTGTTCTTC. This translates into CASRQETGLFF.

CDR3 in DNA: TGTGCCATCAAGAACTCGGGCGGGGAGCTGTTTTTT. This encodes CAIKNSGGELFF. This rearrangement joins TRBV10-3 to TRBJ2-2; unclear D gene. V was clipped by 7 bases and J by 7 bases, with 10 bases between them. Germline CDR1 ENHRY, CDR2 SYGVKD. The length of the CDR3 is 12 residues.

This chain uses TRBV29-1 with TRBJ2-7; TRBD2 aligns across 14 bases. The CDR3 is made up of 16 amino acids. The junction had 7 bases not matched to a gene; V was cut back by 3 bases and J by 3 bases. The germline V gene has CDR1 SQVTM and CDR2 ANQGSEA. The CDR3 is CSVDASGTSGSYEQYF. The CDR3 DNA sequence: TGCAGCGTTGACGCCTCCGGGACTAGCGGGAGCTACGAGCAGTACTTC.

The chain joins TRBV28 to TRBJ2-7, with D perhaps TRBD1 (6 bases). Between the trimmed V and J ends, which lost 5 bases and 5 bases, there was a span of 16 bases. The CDR3 spans 14 residues. The germline gives CDR1 MDHEN, CDR2 SYDVKM. The CDR3 bases are TGTGCCAGCAGTGTCCCACAGGGTTCAAACGAGCAGTACTTC. As protein: CASSVPQGSNEQYF.

The chain recombines TRBV11-2 with TRBJ2-1; the match to TRBD1 covers 7 bases. The V gene end was trimmed by 2 bases and the J gene end by 8 bases; junction bases not matched to a gene: 12. CDR3 length: 16 residues. Per germline, CDR1 SGHAT and CDR2 FQNNGV. The CDR3 loop reads CASSLRRQGGWDEQFF. CDR3 DNA: TGTGCCAGCAGCTTACGAAGACAGGGCGGTTGGGATGAGCAGTTCTTC.

The J gene is TRBJ1-2, the V gene TRBV24-1; 7 bases fit TRBD1. The V segment lost 3 bases and the J segment 2 bases; nucleotides outside the gene matches: 17. Germline V gives CDR1 KGHDR, CDR2 SFDVKD. This CDR3 spans 19 amino acids. CDR3 residues: CATSDRSDRQGVKNYGYTF. The CDR3 coding sequence is TGTGCCACCAGTGATCGATCGGACAGACAGGGAGTAAAGAACTATGGCTACACCTTC.

V usage is TRBV5-5 and J usage is TRBJ1-2; perhaps TRBD1 as D (6 bases). This CDR3 is built from 14 residues. Germline values: CDR1 SGHKS, CDR2 YYEKEE (reference sequence). V was pared by 4 bases and J by 7 bases, with 17 bases between. In DNA, the CDR3 is TGTGCCAGCAGCCTCCAGGGGCCCTTCTCTGGCTACACCTTC. Its translation is CASSLQGPFSGYTF.

The CDR3 coding sequence is TGTGCCAGCAGCCAAGTAGGGACTAGCACAGATACGCAGTATTTT. Amino acid sequence: CASSQVGTSTDTQYF. The genes are TRBV14 and TRBJ2-3; tentative D call: TRBD2 (6 bases). Germline CDR1 and CDR2: SGHDN and FVKESK. This CDR3 is built from 15 residues. V lost 1 base, J lost 0 bases, and 8 bases lay in between.

The chain has TRBV19 and TRBJ2-7, with TRBD2 matching over 11 bases. The CDR3 covers 15 residues. Germline-derived CDR1 and CDR2 are LNHDA and SQIVND (reference sequence). V was clipped by 6 bases and J by 0 bases; unmatched bases: 4. CDR3 sequence: CASSRLAGHSYEQYF. CDR3 nucleotides: TGTGCCAGTAGCCGACTAGCGGGGCACTCCTACGAGCAGTACTTC.

This chain uses TRBV30 with TRBJ2-5; 8 nucleotides line up with TRBD1. CDR3 length: 15 residues. The trim removed 0 bases at V and 1 base at J, leaving 4 bases unmatched. The germline CDR1 and CDR2 sequences are GTSNPN and SVGIG (reference sequence). In DNA, the CDR3 is TGTGCCTGGAGTGTGCCCCAGGGGGCCCAAGAGACCCAGTACTTC. This encodes CAWSVPQGAQETQYF.

The V call is TRBV10-1, the J call TRBJ2-1; 14 positions match TRBD2. Germline V gene data show CDR1 as WNHNN and CDR2 as SYGVQD (reference sequence). This CDR3 region has 19 residues. Germline trimming cut 5 bases from V and 5 bases from J; bases unmatched to any gene: 14. CDR3 DNA sequence: TGCGCCAGCAGTCCTGTCGGACTAGCGGGAGGCGGCCCAAACAATGAGCAGTTCTTC. Protein product: CASSPVGLAGGGPNNEQFF.

The gene calls are TRBV9 and TRBJ1-6, with TRBD1 as a possible D gene (5 bases). CDR1 is SGDLS and CDR2 is YYNGEE in the germline V gene. Trimming pared 0 bases from V and 10 bases from J, leaving 14 bases between. CDR3 length equals 15 residues. CDR3 protein: CASSVESGGVSPLHF. The CDR3 DNA sequence: TGTGCCAGCAGCGTAGAGTCCGGGGGAGTATCACCCCTCCACTTT.

This rearrangement joins TRBV14 to TRBJ2-7; TRBD2 aligns across 12 bases. This CDR3 is built from 15 residues. With V trimmed by 1 base and J by 3 bases, 1 base remained unmatched. Germline values: CDR1 SGHDN, CDR2 FVKESK. The CDR3 sequence: CASSQGLAGVYEQYF. CDR3 DNA sequence: TGTGCCAGCAGCCAAGGACTAGCGGGAGTCTACGAGCAGTACTTC.

The CDR3 DNA follows: TGTGCCAGTAGGAGTCAGGGGGCCGAGAATGAAAAACTGTTTTTT. Its translation: CASRSQGAENEKLFF. The chain combines TRBV19 with TRBJ1-4, with 8 bases fitting TRBD1. The germline CDR1 and CDR2 sequences are LNHDA and SQIVND (reference sequence). CDR3 length: 15 amino acids. Unmatched junction bases numbered 8, after V lost 6 bases and J lost 5 bases.

The chain couples TRBV3-1 (or the pseudogene TRBV3-2) to TRBJ2-1, with 9 bases aligning to TRBD2. The CDR3 spans 17 residues. Germline V gives CDR1 LGHDT, CDR2 YNNKEL (reference sequence). V trimming: 0 bases; J trimming: 6 bases; junction bases outside the gene matches: 9. The CDR3 spells CASSQDGLGTSFNEQFF. CDR3 DNA sequence: TGTGCCAGCAGCCAAGATGGTTTGGGGACTAGCTTCAATGAGCAGTTCTTC.

The chain recombines TRBV28 with TRBJ2-2; the match to TRBD2 covers 14 bases. Trimming took 6 bases from V and 1 from J; bases not matched to a gene: 10. CDR3 length equals 19 residues. Germline values: CDR1 MDHEN, CDR2 SYDVKM. The CDR3: CASRALSGLAGGNTGELFF. CDR3 in DNA: TGTGCCAGCAGGGCCCTTTCAGGACTAGCGGGGGGGAACACCGGGGAGCTGTTTTTT.

This sequence joins TRBV9 and TRBJ1-3; 9 positions match TRBD1. V was clipped by 3 bases and J by 2 bases; unmatched bases: 3. Germline V gives CDR1 SGDLS, CDR2 YYNGEE. The CDR3 covers 15 residues. CDR3 DNA: TGTGCCAGCAGCGCCGACAGGGGGGCTGGAAACACCATATATTTT. The encoded protein is CASSADRGAGNTIYF.

In its sample, this clone was seen a few times. This chain connects TRBV19 to TRBJ1-1; D possibly corresponds to TRBD1 (5 bases). Trimming left V 6 bases short and J 0 bases short, with 14 bases between. This CDR3 is 15 amino acids long. The germline CDR1 and CDR2 sequences are LNHDA and SQIVND (reference sequence). The CDR3 here is CASSQRTGLNTEAFF. CDR3 bases: TGTGCCAGTAGCCAGAGAACAGGACTGAACACTGAAGCTTTCTTT.

The chain couples TRBV10-3 to TRBJ2-7, with D perhaps TRBD2 (6 bases). The CDR3 is 16 residues long. Germline lookup yields CDR1 ENHRY and CDR2 SYGVKD. The ends were cut back, 3 bases at V and 2 bases at J, with 17 bases in the middle. CDR3 region: CAISDPTSGEAYEQYF. The CDR3 coding sequence is TGTGCCATCAGTGACCCGACCTCGGGGGAGGCCTACGAGCAGTACTTC.

The CDR3 here is CASSFGAYNEQFF. The CDR3 DNA sequence: TGTGCCAGCAGCTTCGGAGCCTACAATGAGCAGTTCTTC. The chain employs TRBV7-9 and TRBJ2-1; the D is unclear. The CDR3 covers 13 residues. The V and J ends lost 3 bases and 2 bases respectively, with 5 bases between them. In germline, CDR1 is SEHNR, CDR2 FQNEAQ (reference sequence).